This paragraph covers one T cell receptor beta chain sequence. The entry originates in a study of blood T cell repertoires in COVID-19. About the study: COVID-19 samples from acute and convalescent phases originated in the United States, Italy and Spain.

Germline CDR1 and CDR2: MNHEY and SMNVEV (reference sequence). This CDR3 spans 12 amino acids. Between the trimmed V and J ends, which lost 5 bases and 4 bases, there was a span of 7 bases. Original processing methods: Reference gene primer amplification in the assay estimated nucleated cell counts. Only in-frame clones appear in the TCRdb table, and some are missing; sequencing was by immunoSEQ multiplex PCR. The DNA gave D and trimming, while V, J and clone size come from that table. Of about 190,000 clones listed, around 89% were seen once; the top ten hold under 5%. V and J are TRBV27 and TRBJ2-3, with unresolved D. The origin of this receptor is a human donor in a cohort sampled during active COVID-19. The sample comprised peripheral blood. As DNA, the CDR3 is TGTGCCAGCAGTCCTACCTCAGATACGCAGTATTTT. Translating gives CASSPTSDTQYF.